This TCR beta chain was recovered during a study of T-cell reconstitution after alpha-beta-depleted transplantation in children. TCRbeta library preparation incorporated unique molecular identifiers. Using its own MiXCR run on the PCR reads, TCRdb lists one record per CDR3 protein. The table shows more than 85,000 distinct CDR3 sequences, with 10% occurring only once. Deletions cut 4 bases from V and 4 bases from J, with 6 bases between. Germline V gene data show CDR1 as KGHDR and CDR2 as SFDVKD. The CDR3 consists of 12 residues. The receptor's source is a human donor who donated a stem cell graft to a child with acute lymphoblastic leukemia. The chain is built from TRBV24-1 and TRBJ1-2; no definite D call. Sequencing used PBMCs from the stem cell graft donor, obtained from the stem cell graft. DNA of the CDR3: TGTGCCACCAGTGAAGGGAGCTATGGCTACACCTTC. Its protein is CATSEGSYGYTF.